These 30 T cell receptor beta chains share one sample of origin, sequenced in a study of blood T cell repertoires in COVID-19. Sequencing used immunoSEQ multiplex PCR; TCRdb keeps in-frame clones, though not all of them. The sample gives more than 300,000 clones, 80% to 95% of which show up once; about 18% is in the top ten. Sequenced: PBMCs or T cells enriched from blood (not recorded which). All receptors derive from a woman aged 30 to 39 who had recovered from COVID-19.

The chain joins TRBV5-4 to TRBJ2-5; 7 nucleotides align to TRBD1. V shed 3 bases and J 4 bases; nucleotides not matched to a gene: 3. Germline CDR1 reads SGHNT; CDR2 reads YYREEE (reference sequence). The CDR3 runs to 13 residues. CDR3 coding DNA: TGTGCCAGCAGCTATGACAGGGTAGAGACCCAGTACTTC. Translated, it gives CASSYDRVETQYF.

The chain links TRBV28 to TRBJ2-7; D not certain. CDR1 MDHEN and CDR2 SYDVKM come from the germline V gene. The CDR3 is 12 amino acids. V was shortened by 5 bases and J by 6 bases, with 11 bases between the two germline ends. The CDR3 DNA reads TGTGCCAGCAGTCCGACTCTGCCCGAGCAGTACTTC. This codes for CASSPTLPEQYF.

V is TRBV4-2 and J is TRBJ2-1, with 7 bases fitting TRBD1. This CDR3 contains 15 residues. Trimming removed 1 base from V and 11 bases from J; junction bases left unmatched: 11. The germline V gene has CDR1 LGHNA and CDR2 YNFKEQ. In DNA, the CDR3 is TGTGCCAGCAGCCAAGGGGACAGTAGAAGCCTGAAGCAGTTCTTC. This sequence encodes CASSQGDSRSLKQFF.

This clone was seen more than once but under ten times. The rearrangement joins TRBV4-2 to TRBJ1-4; D remains ambiguous. Per germline, CDR1 LGHNA and CDR2 YNFKEQ. The CDR3 consists of 15 residues. Trimming removed 7 bases at V and 1 base at J, with 13 bases between. This CDR3 reads CASNPLHRTNEKLFF. CDR3 nucleotides: TGTGCCAGCAACCCGCTCCATAGAACTAATGAAAAACTGTTTTTT.

The J gene is TRBJ1-3, the V gene TRBV28; TRBD1 matches at 7 bases. Germline CDR1 and CDR2: MDHEN and SYDVKM. V shed 5 bases, J shed 1 base, and the junction held 14 bases outside the gene matches. The CDR3 contains 18 residues. As DNA, the CDR3 is TGTGCCAGCAGTCCTACTCCATCGACAGGGATTTCTGGAAACACCATATATTTT. This encodes CASSPTPSTGISGNTIYF. The full variable domain, with the rest looked up from reference TRBV28 and TRBJ1-3, is DVKVTQSSRYLVKRTGEKVFLECVQDMDHENMFWYRQDPGLGLRLIYFSYDVKMKEKGDIPEGYSVSREKKERFSLILESASTNQTSMYLCASSPTPSTGISGNTIYFGEGSWLTVV.

The chain has TRBV7-2 and TRBJ2-3, with 11 nucleotides matching TRBD2. After removal of 8 bases from V and 4 bases from J, the junction contained 8 bases not matched to a gene. Germline V CDR1 and CDR2: SGHTA, FQGNSA. The CDR3 loop spans 15 amino acids. CDR3 nucleotide sequence: TGTGCCAGCTCTACCCATAGCGGGAGGGCAGATACGCAGTATTTT. As protein: CASSTHSGRADTQYF.

The chain carries TRBV7-2 and TRBJ2-3; D possibly corresponds to TRBD1 (6 bases). Trimming took 7 bases from V and 2 from J, leaving 10 bases between them. Germline-derived CDR1 and CDR2 are SGHTA and FQGNSA. CDR3 length equals 13 residues. The CDR3 reads CASNQGFTDTQYF. The CDR3, as DNA: TGTGCCAGCAACCAGGGGTTCACAGATACGCAGTATTTT.

The chain uses TRBV6-1 and TRBJ1-4, with D possibly matching TRBD1 (5 bases). Germline-derived CDR1 and CDR2 are MNHNS and SASEGT. There are 16 residues in the CDR3. Trimming pared 4 bases from V and 0 bases from J, leaving 12 bases between. CDR3 loop: CASSGGRDATNEKLFF. As DNA, the CDR3 is TGTGCCAGCAGTGGCGGGAGGGACGCAACTAATGAAAAACTGTTTTTT.

V and J are TRBV19 and TRBJ1-1, with unresolved D. The CDR3 loop spans 14 amino acids. The germline V and J ends were trimmed by 11 bases and 2 bases, with 18 bases remaining between them. The germline gives CDR1 LNHDA, CDR2 SQIVND (reference sequence). CDR3 amino acids: CACRYGRGNTEAFF. The CDR3 DNA follows: TGTGCCTGCCGATACGGCCGCGGAAACACTGAAGCTTTCTTT. Drawing the rest from reference TRBV19 and TRBJ1-1, the complete variable domain is DGGITQSPKYLFRKEGQNVTLSCEQNLNHDAMYWYRQDPGQGLRLIYYSQIVNDFQKGDIAEGYSVSREKKESFPLTVTSAQKNPTAFYLCACRYGRGNTEAFFGQGTRLTVV.

CDR3 amino acids: CASTVAAHYGYTF. The DNA for the CDR3 is TGTGCCAGCACCGTCGCGGCTCACTATGGCTACACCTTC. The V gene is TRBV5-8, the J gene TRBJ1-2; D is unresolved. The CDR3 sequence is 13 residues long. The germline gives CDR1 SGHTS, CDR2 YDEGEE. Trimming pared 6 bases from V and 3 bases from J, leaving 12 bases between. Full variable domain (rest looked up from reference TRBV5-8 and TRBJ1-2): EAGVTQSPTHLIKTRGQQATLRCSPISGHTSVYWYQQALGLGLQFLLWYDEGEERNRGNFPPRFSGRQFPNYSSELNVNALELEDSALYLCASTVAAHYGYTFGSGTRLTVV.

V usage is TRBV24-1 and J usage is TRBJ2-2, with 7 nucleotides matching TRBD1. This CDR3 has 16 amino acids. V was pared by 5 bases and J by 4 bases, with 9 bases of the junction left unmatched. Germline V CDR1 and CDR2: KGHDR, SFDVKD. CDR3 amino acids: CATSALPGTATGELFF. The DNA for the CDR3 is TGTGCCACCAGTGCTCTCCCCGGGACAGCCACCGGGGAGCTGTTTTTT.

In its sample, this clone was seen once. The chain carries TRBV3-1 (or the pseudogene TRBV3-2) and TRBJ1-6, with D possibly matching TRBD1 (6 bases). The CDR3 is made up of 17 amino acids. V shed 6 bases and J shed 0 bases, with 15 bases lying between them. Germline-derived CDR1 and CDR2 are LGHDT and YNNKEL (reference sequence). Written as DNA, the CDR3 is TGTGCCAGCAGGCTCGCAGGGACAAGCTCCTATAATTCACCCCTCCACTTT. It translates to CASRLAGTSSYNSPLHF.

The CDR3 DNA follows: TGTGCCAGCAGCAAATCGGAACTGACAGGGTCCCTCCCATATGGCTACACCTTC. Amino acids: CASSKSELTGSLPYGYTF. The chain recombines TRBV21-1 with TRBJ1-2; TRBD1, the table's D call, lacks a check against the DNA. TRBV21-1 is noted as a pseudogene. The CDR3 is 18 amino acids.

CDR3 in DNA: TGCGCCAGCAGCTCGCCCCGGGACAATGAGCAGTTCTTC. Amino acids: CASSSPRDNEQFF. The chain has TRBV4-1 and TRBJ2-1, with D hard to call. The CDR3 length is 13 residues. V was clipped by 5 bases and J by 5 bases, with 10 bases between them. Germline V gene lookup returns CDR1 MGHRA and CDR2 YSYEKL.

This rearrangement joins TRBV5-4 to TRBJ1-2; 8 bases line up with TRBD1. CDR1 and CDR2 from the germline V gene are SGHNT and YYREEE (reference sequence). The CDR3 totals 14 residues. V dropped 2 bases and J dropped 4; count of bases not matched to a gene: 4. The CDR3 DNA reads as TGTGCCAGCAGCTTTGACAGGGGCGGCTATGGCTACACCTTC. Translated: CASSFDRGGYGYTF.

The rearrangement links TRBV6-5 to TRBJ2-1; D gene unclear. The CDR3 totals 12 residues. The V gene lost 4 bases and the J gene lost 7 bases, with 8 bases spanning the gap. Germline lookup yields CDR1 MNHEY and CDR2 SVGAGI. This CDR3 is CASSSPRNEQFF. The CDR3 DNA is TGTGCCAGCAGTTCCCCGCGAAATGAGCAGTTCTTC.

The chain employs TRBV29-1 and TRBJ2-3; possibly TRBD1 for D (6 bases). The CDR3 has 14 residues. The germline V gene has CDR1 SQVTM and CDR2 ANQGSEA. Trimming left V 5 bases short and J 1 base short, with 13 bases between. CDR3 residues: CSVQGGQRTDTQYF. CDR3 sequence (DNA): TGCAGCGTTCAAGGGGGACAACGCACAGATACGCAGTATTTT.

The chain employs TRBV7-9 and TRBJ1-5, with a weak D call TRBD1 (5 bases). The V gene lost 5 bases and the J gene lost 2 bases, with 13 bases spanning the gap. Germline V gene sequence: CDR1 SEHNR, CDR2 FQNEAQ (reference sequence). The CDR3 spans 15 residues. In nucleotides, the CDR3 is TGTGCCAGCAGCCCCAAGGGAGGGGGCAATCAGCCCCAGCATTTT. Translating it yields CASSPKGGGNQPQHF.

CDR3: CASSQIGGTAGGPEQYF. In DNA, the CDR3 is TGTGCCAGCAGCCAAATTGGAGGGACGGCGGGGGGGCCCGAGCAGTACTTC. The chain carries TRBV4-2 and TRBJ2-7; 9 bases line up with TRBD2. V gave up 2 bases and J gave up 6 bases; unmatched junction bases: 14. The germline V gene has CDR1 LGHNA and CDR2 YNFKEQ. The CDR3 covers 17 residues.

This sequence joins TRBV9 and TRBJ2-7; 10 nucleotides line up with TRBD2. V lost 3 bases and J lost 2; bases outside the gene matches: 8. This CDR3 is built from 16 residues. CDR1 and CDR2 from the germline V gene are SGDLS and YYNGEE. CDR3 nucleotides: TGTGCCAGCAGCGGAGGAAGCCTAGCGGGAGCCTACGAGCAGTACTTC. Residues: CASSGGSLAGAYEQYF.

The CDR3 nucleotides are TGTGCCAGCAGGGGGGGCTACAGGGGTATGGAAGCTTTCTTT. Amino acid sequence: CASRGGYRGMEAFF. This chain uses TRBV27 with TRBJ1-1; 7 positions agree with TRBD1. The CDR3 is made up of 14 amino acids. V shed 6 bases, J shed 8 bases, and the junction held 12 bases outside the gene matches. Germline V gene lookup returns CDR1 MNHEY and CDR2 SMNVEV (reference sequence).

V and J are TRBV11-1 and TRBJ1-4; TRBD1 is a possible D gene (5 bases). The CDR3 spans 13 residues. CDR1 SGHAT and CDR2 FQDESV come from the germline V gene (reference sequence). With 3 bases removed from V and 5 bases from J, the gap between germline ends came to 7 bases. DNA of the CDR3: TGTGCCAGCAGCTTCCAGGGAAATGAAAAACTGTTTTTT. Its protein is CASSFQGNEKLFF. Complete variable domain (other parts from reference TRBV11-1 and TRBJ1-4): EAEVAQSPRYKITEKSQAVAFWCDPISGHATLYWYRQILGQGPELLVQFQDESVVDDSQLPKDRFSAERLKGVDSTLKIQPAELGDSAMYLCASSFQGNEKLFFGSGTQLSVL.

The chain recombines TRBV6-2 or TRBV6-3 with TRBJ2-3, with D perhaps TRBD2 (6 bases). V gave up 5 bases and J gave up 0 bases, with 12 bases separating them. The CDR3 has 15 residues. Germline V gene data show CDR1 as MNHEY and CDR2 as SVGEGT. The CDR3 nucleotides are TGTGCCAGCAGTCCCTGGGACTCTAGCACAGATACGCAGTATTTT. Translation gives CASSPWDSSTDTQYF.

The CDR3 region is CASSLYRLISDTQYF. The CDR3 nucleotides read TGTGCCAGCAGCTTGTACAGGTTGATATCGGATACGCAGTATTTT. V is TRBV5-8 and J is TRBJ2-3; weak D call: TRBD1 (5 bases). CDR1 and CDR2 (germline): SGHTS, YDEGEE. V was shortened by 1 base and J by 6 bases, with 15 bases between the two germline ends. CDR3 length equals 15 residues.

The chain is built from TRBV28 and TRBJ2-7, with D possibly TRBD1 on 5 matching bases. V lost 8 bases and J 0 bases, leaving 8 bases between the germline ends. CDR1 MDHEN and CDR2 SYDVKM come from the germline V gene. This CDR3 region has 12 residues. For the CDR3, the DNA is TGTGCCAGCTTACAGGACTCCTACGAGCAGTACTTC. This codes for CASLQDSYEQYF.

This clone was counted a single time. The chain links TRBV7-2 to TRBJ2-1; no reliable D call. The germline V gene encodes CDR1 SGHTA and CDR2 FQGNSA. The CDR3 totals 15 residues. V lost 0 bases to trimming and J lost 3 bases, with 9 bases between them. CDR3 DNA: TGTGCCAGCAGCTTAGCGGGCTACAACTACAATGAGCAGTTCTTC. Translated, it gives CASSLAGYNYNEQFF.

This chain connects TRBV11-3 to TRBJ2-7; no firm D call. Germline V lookup: CDR1 SGHNT, CDR2 YENEEA. The CDR3 contains 15 residues. The ends were cut back, 0 bases at V and 3 bases at J, with 12 bases in the middle. For the CDR3, the DNA is TGTGCCAGCAGCTTAGATGCGTCCCCCCTCTACGAGCAGTACTTC. Its protein product is CASSLDASPLYEQYF.

V gene TRBV19 combines with J gene TRBJ1-2; TRBD1 matches 7 bases. CDR3 size: 16 residues. J was trimmed by 4 bases and V by 5 bases; bases with no gene match: 13. Germline V lookup: CDR1 LNHDA, CDR2 SQIVND (reference sequence). CDR3 protein: CASSPRLEDRFYGYTF. The CDR3 region has the DNA TGTGCCAGTAGTCCCCGCCTCGAGGACAGGTTCTATGGCTACACCTTC.

This chain connects TRBV19 to TRBJ2-7; D call uncertain. Germline V gene lookup returns CDR1 LNHDA and CDR2 SQIVND (reference sequence). The length of the CDR3 is 15 residues. Trimming took off 3 bases at V and 5 bases at J, with 17 bases between the two ends. CDR3 in DNA: TGTGCCAGTAGTATTGAGGCGATTGGCCTCCACGAGCAGTACTTC. Translation: CASSIEAIGLHEQYF.

The J gene is TRBJ2-7, the V gene TRBV20-1, with a weak D call TRBD2 (6 bases). Per the germline V gene, CDR1 is DFQATT and CDR2 is SNEGSKA (reference sequence). Trimming stripped 6 bases from V and 7 bases from J, with 13 bases between. The CDR3 is 11 amino acids. CDR3 sequence (DNA): TGCAGTGCCCAGAGCGGGTGGGAGCAGTACTTC. It encodes CSAQSGWEQYF.